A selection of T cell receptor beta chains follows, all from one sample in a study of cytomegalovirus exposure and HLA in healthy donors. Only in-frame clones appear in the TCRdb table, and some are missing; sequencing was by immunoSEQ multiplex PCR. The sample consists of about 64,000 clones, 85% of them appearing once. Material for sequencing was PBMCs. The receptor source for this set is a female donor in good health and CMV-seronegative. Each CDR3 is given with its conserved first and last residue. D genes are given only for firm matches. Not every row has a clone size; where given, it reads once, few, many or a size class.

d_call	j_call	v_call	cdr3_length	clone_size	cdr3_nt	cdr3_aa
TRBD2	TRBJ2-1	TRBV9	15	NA	TGTGCCAGCAGCGTAACTAGCGGGGGCCTCAATGAGCAGTTCTTC	CASSVTSGGLNEQFF
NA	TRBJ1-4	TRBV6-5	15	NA	TGTGCCAGCAGTTCACGACGGGGGAACCAAGAAAAACTGTTTTTT	CASSSRRGNQEKLFF
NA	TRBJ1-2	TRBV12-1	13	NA	TGTGCCAGCAGCTTTGTGCGGTTAGAGGGCTACACCTTC	CASSFVRLEGYTF
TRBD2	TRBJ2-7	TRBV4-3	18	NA	TGCGCCAGCAGCCAAGATGTCTCGACTAGCGGGGGTTACTACGAGCAGTACTTC	CASSQDVSTSGGYYEQYF
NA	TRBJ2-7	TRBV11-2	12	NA	TGTGCCAGCAGCTTAACAGGTAACGAGCAGTACTTC	CASSLTGNEQYF
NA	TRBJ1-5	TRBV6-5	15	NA	TGTGCCAGCAGTTCAGGCTCCTATAGCAATCAGCCCCAGCATTTT	CASSSGSYSNQPQHF
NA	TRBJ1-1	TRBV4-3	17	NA	TGCGCCAGCAGCCAAGATGGCCTTCGGGGGGGCCACACTGAAGCTTTCTTT	CASSQDGLRGGHTEAFF
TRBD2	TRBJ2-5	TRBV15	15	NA	TGTGCCACCAGCAGAGCTAGCGGGATACAAGAGACCCAGTACTTC	CATSRASGIQETQYF
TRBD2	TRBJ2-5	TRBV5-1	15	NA	TGCGCCAGCAGCTGGACTAGCGGGGGGGAAGAGACCCAGTACTTC	CASSWTSGGEETQYF
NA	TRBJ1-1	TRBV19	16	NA	TGTGCCAGTAGTATAGTGGGCAGTTTCATGAACACTGAAGCTTTCTTT	CASSIVGSFMNTEAFF
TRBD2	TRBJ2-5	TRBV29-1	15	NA	TGCAGCGGCCGGGGACTAGCGGGAGGGGGAGAGACCCAGTACTTC	CSGRGLAGGGETQYF
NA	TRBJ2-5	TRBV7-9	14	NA	TGTGCCAGCAGCCATTGGGGAGCCCAAGAGACCCAGTACTTC	CASSHWGAQETQYF
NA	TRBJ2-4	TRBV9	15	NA	TGTGCCAGCAGCGTAGCTGAGTTAGCCAAAAACATTCAGTACTTC	CASSVAELAKNIQYF
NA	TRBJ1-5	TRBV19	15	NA	TGTGCCAGTAGTAAGGACAGATATAGCAATCAGCCCCAGCATTTT	CASSKDRYSNQPQHF
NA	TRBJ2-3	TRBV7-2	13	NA	TGTGCCAGCAGCAGTCACCCGGGGGATACGCAGTATTTT	CASSSHPGDTQYF
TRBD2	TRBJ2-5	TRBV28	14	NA	TGTGCCAGCCGTATAGCGGGAGGGCGGGAGGAGCAGTACTTC	CASRIAGGREEQYF
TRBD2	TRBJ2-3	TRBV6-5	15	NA	TGTGCCAGCAGTCAAACTAGCGGGAGAATAGATACGCAGTATTTT	CASSQTSGRIDTQYF
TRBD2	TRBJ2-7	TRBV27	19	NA	TGTGCCAGCAGTTTATCAGTTCGGGGCGGGGGTTTTATGATCTACGAGCAGTACTTC	CASSLSVRGGGFMIYEQYF
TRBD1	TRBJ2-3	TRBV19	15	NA	TGTGCCAGTAGAGACAGGGGACCGAGCACAGATACGCAGTATTTT	CASRDRGPSTDTQYF
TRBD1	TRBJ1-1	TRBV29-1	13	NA	TGCAGCGTTGTGGGACAGCCGAACACTGAAGCTTTCTTT	CSVVGQPNTEAFF
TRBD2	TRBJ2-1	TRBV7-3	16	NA	TGTGCCAGCAGCTTAGGCGGGGGGGTCTCCTACAATGAGCAGTTCTTC	CASSLGGGVSYNEQFF
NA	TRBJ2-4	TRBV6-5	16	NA	TGTGCCAGCAGTTACCGTTGGGGCCTAGCCAAAAACATTCAGTACTTC	CASSYRWGLAKNIQYF
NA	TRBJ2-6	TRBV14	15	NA	TGTGCCAGCAGCCAAGGACAGGCTGGGGCCAACGTCCTGACTTTC	CASSQGQAGANVLTF
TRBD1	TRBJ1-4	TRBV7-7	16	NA	TGTGCTAGCAGCTTAGGAAAAATAGGGGGCGGCGAAAAACTGTTTTTT	CASSLGKIGGGEKLFF
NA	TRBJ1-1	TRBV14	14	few	TGTGCCAGCAGCCAATCGGGAGGGATCACTGAAGCTTTCTTT	CASSQSGGITEAFF
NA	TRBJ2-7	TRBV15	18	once	TGTGCCACCAGCAGAGATCTTGCGGGCCCTACTTCTAGCTACGAGCAGTACTTC	CATSRDLAGPTSSYEQYF
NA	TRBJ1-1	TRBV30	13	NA	TGTGCCTGGAGTGCGGGGATGAACACTGAAGCTTTCTTT	CAWSAGMNTEAFF
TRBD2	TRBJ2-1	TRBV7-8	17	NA	TGTGCCAGCAGCATCGGGACTAGCGGGGGAACCTACAATGAGCAGTTCTTC	CASSIGTSGGTYNEQFF
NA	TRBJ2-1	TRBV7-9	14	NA	TGTGCCCCCCCCACGACAGGAGTCTACAATGAGCAGTTCTTC	CAPPTTGVYNEQFF
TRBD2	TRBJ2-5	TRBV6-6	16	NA	TGTGCCAGCAGTTACACCGCGGGGGGGGAGTTAGAGACCCAGTACTTC	CASSYTAGGELETQYF
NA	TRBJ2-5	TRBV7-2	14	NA	TGTGCCACAGGGGGCGGGCTAGCGGCAGGGGCCCAGTACTTC	CATGGGLAAGAQYF
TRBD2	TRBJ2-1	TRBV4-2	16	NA	TGTGCCAGCAGCCAAGATCTAAGCGGGGGGGCCGTTGAGCAGTTCTTC	CASSQDLSGGAVEQFF
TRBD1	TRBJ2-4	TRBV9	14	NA	TGTGCCAGCAGCGCGGGACAGGAGTATGGCATTCAGTACTTC	CASSAGQEYGIQYF
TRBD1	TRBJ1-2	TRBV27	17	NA	TGTGCCAGCAGCTTAATCCCCGGACAGGGGCCTTTTTATGGCTACACCTTC	CASSLIPGQGPFYGYTF